This T cell receptor beta chain is from a study of blood T cells in healthy people across ages. Each of the donors had roughly 10 milliliters of peripheral blood drawn into EDTA-treated Vacutainer tubes. The ends were cut back, 5 bases at V and 7 bases at J, with 12 bases in the middle. The CDR3 totals 13 residues. Germline values: CDR1 MNHEY, CDR2 SVGEGT. Primers used in a second PCR of roughly 6 to 12 cycles were a sample-barcoded 5' primer and a J-beta primer mix. From the 5' RACE reads, TCRdb called clonotypes with MiXCR, one entry per CDR3 protein. Of some 1.8 million distinct CDR3 sequences listed, around 42% are singletons.

Sequencing used blood. This sequence originates from a human donor in good health. This chain connects TRBV6-2 or TRBV6-3 to TRBJ1-5, with D hard to call. CDR3 protein: CASSAGGVQPQHF. The CDR3, as DNA: TGTGCCAGCAGTGCAGGAGGCGTGCAGCCCCAGCATTTT.